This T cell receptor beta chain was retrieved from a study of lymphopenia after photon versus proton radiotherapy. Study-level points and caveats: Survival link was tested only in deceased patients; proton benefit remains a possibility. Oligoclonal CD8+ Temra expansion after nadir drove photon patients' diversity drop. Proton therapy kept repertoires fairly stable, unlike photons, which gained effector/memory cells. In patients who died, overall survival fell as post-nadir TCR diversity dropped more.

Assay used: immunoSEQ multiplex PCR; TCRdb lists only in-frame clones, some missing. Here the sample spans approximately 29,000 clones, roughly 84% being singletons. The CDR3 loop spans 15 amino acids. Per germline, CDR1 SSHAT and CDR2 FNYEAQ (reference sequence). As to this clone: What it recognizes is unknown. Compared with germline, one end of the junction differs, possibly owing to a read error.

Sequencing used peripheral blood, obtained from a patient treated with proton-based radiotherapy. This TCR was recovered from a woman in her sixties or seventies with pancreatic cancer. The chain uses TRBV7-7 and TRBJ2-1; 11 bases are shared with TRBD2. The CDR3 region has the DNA TGTGCTAGCAGCTTAGCGGGAGGGCCAAACAATGAGCAGTTCTTC. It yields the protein CASSLAGGPNNEQFF.